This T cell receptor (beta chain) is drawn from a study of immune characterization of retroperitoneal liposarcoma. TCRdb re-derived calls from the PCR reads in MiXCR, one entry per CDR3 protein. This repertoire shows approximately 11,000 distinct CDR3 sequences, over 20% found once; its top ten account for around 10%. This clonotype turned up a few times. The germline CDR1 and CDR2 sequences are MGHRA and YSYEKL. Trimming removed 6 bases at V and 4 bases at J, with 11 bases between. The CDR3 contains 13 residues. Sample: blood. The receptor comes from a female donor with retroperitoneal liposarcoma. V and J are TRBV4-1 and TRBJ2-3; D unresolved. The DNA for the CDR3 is TGCGCCAGCAGTCCCGAACCTGCAGATACGCAGTATTTT. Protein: CASSPEPADTQYF.